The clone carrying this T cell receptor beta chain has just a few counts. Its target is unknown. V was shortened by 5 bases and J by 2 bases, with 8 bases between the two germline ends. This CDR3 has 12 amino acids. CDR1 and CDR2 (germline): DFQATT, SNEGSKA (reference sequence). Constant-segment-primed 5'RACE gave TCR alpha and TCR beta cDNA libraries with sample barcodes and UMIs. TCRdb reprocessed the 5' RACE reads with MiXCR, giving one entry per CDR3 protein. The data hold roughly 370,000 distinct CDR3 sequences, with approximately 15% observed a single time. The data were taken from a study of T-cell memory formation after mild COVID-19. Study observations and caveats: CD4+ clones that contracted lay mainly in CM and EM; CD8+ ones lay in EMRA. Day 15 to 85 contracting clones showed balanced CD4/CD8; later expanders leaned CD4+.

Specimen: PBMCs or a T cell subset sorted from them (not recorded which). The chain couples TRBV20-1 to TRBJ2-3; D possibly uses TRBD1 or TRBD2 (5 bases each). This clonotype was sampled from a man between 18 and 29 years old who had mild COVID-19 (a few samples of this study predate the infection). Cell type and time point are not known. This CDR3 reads CSAGTDTDTQYF. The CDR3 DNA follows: TGCAGTGCTGGGACGGACACAGATACGCAGTATTTT.